This T cell receptor beta chain was sequenced during a study of OX40 agonist ivuxolimab in advanced cancers. Study information: Treatment received earlier with anti-PD-1, anti-PD-L1 or anti-CTLA-4 agents was allowed, and around 36% had some.

Here immunoSEQ multiplex PCR was the method, and the copy in TCRdb shows in-frame clones only, minus some. The data show roughly 41,000 clones, about 89% seen once. Concerning this clone: Its target is not known.

The CDR3 spans 15 residues. The junction had 6 bases not matched to a gene; V was cut back by 4 bases and J by 1 base. Per germline, CDR1 KGHSH and CDR2 LQKENI. Study outcomes and limitations: Also showing low normalized T-cell clonal expansion were some of the nonresponders.

This clonotype originated in an adult with an advanced solid tumor such as melanoma, head and neck, liver or kidney cancer. The sample in question was CD4+ or CD8+ T cells sorted from blood, obtained in a trial of the OX40 agonist ivuxolimab. The gene calls are TRBV18 and TRBJ2-5; TRBD1 matches at 7 bases. Here the CDR3 reads CASSLWDSPQETQYF. The CDR3 nucleotides read TGTGCCAGCTCACTATGGGACAGTCCCCAAGAGACCCAGTACTTC.